This is a list of T cell receptor beta chains from one sample in a study of OX40 agonist ivuxolimab in advanced cancers. Clones were read by immunoSEQ multiplex PCR, and TCRdb kept only the in-frame ones, dropping some. This table holds nearly 50,000 clones, about 87% found once. Specimen: CD4+ or CD8+ T cells sorted from blood, collected in a trial of the OX40 agonist ivuxolimab. These receptors were collected from an adult with an advanced solid tumor such as melanoma, head and neck, liver or kidney cancer. Both conserved end residues are part of each CDR3. Each record gives: clone size, J gene, D gene, V gene, CDR3 protein, CDR3 DNA. The D gene is left open where the match is weak. Clone size, where shown, is once, few, many, or a class for clones that have expanded.

>NA|TRBJ2-2|NA|TRBV7-2
CASSLTALNTGELFF
TGTGCCAGCAGCTTAACCGCTCTTAACACCGGGGAGCTGTTTTTT
>NA|TRBJ1-3|NA|TRBV30
CAWSVIGTGNTIYF
TGTGCCTGGAGTGTAATAGGGACTGGAAACACCATATATTTT
>NA|TRBJ1-1|NA|TRBV5-6
CASSLPLQGLGTEAFF
TGTGCCAGCAGCCTCCCCCTCCAGGGCCTGGGCACTGAAGCTTTCTTT
>NA|TRBJ2-5|TRBD1|TRBV15
CATSRRTGLGGETQYF
TGTGCCACCAGCAGGCGGACAGGGCTTGGTGGGGAGACCCAGTACTTC
>NA|TRBJ2-7|NA|TRBV5-4
CASSRGVYEQYF
TGTGCCAGCAGCCGAGGGGTTTACGAGCAGTACTTC
>NA|TRBJ2-7|NA|TRBV5-6
CASSLGQGGSYEQYF
TGTGCCAGCAGCTTGGGCCAGGGGGGCTCCTACGAGCAGTACTTC
>NA|TRBJ2-2|NA|TRBV7-6
CASSPSLLNIANTGELFF
TGTGCCAGCAGCCCGTCTCTTCTGAATATCGCGAACACCGGGGAGCTGTTTTTT
>NA|TRBJ2-1|NA|TRBV11-2
CASSLATYYNEQFF
TGTGCCAGCAGCTTAGCCACATATTACAATGAGCAGTTCTTC
>NA|TRBJ2-1|TRBD2|TRBV4-1
CASSQARGARNEQFF
TGCGCCAGCAGCCAAGCGCGGGGGGCCCGCAATGAGCAGTTCTTC
>NA|TRBJ2-5|NA|TRBV6-5
CASSFDGETQYF
TGTGCCAGCAGTTTTGATGGGGAGACCCAGTACTTC
>NA|TRBJ1-4|NA|TRBV27
CASSLVRNEKLFF
TGTGCCAGCAGCTTAGTGAGAAATGAAAAACTGTTTTTT
>NA|TRBJ2-1|TRBD2|TRBV9
CASSQLAGEGNEQFF
TGTGCCAGCAGTCAACTAGCGGGGGAGGGCAATGAGCAGTTCTTC
>NA|TRBJ2-3|TRBD1|TRBV4-3
CASSQGTRDRYTDTQYF
TGCGCCAGCAGCCAAGGGACCCGGGACAGATATACAGATACGCAGTATTTT
>once|TRBJ1-1|TRBD1|TRBV9
CASSESTGASTEAFF
TGTGCCAGCAGCGAATCCACAGGGGCCAGCACTGAAGCTTTCTTT
>NA|TRBJ1-6|NA|TRBV5-5
CASSSDVGLYNSPLHF
TGTGCCAGCAGCTCGGACGTCGGCCTCTATAATTCACCCCTCCACTTT
>NA|TRBJ1-1|NA|TRBV10-1
CASGIIGGDTEAFF
TGCGCCAGCGGCATTATCGGAGGGGACACTGAAGCTTTCTTT